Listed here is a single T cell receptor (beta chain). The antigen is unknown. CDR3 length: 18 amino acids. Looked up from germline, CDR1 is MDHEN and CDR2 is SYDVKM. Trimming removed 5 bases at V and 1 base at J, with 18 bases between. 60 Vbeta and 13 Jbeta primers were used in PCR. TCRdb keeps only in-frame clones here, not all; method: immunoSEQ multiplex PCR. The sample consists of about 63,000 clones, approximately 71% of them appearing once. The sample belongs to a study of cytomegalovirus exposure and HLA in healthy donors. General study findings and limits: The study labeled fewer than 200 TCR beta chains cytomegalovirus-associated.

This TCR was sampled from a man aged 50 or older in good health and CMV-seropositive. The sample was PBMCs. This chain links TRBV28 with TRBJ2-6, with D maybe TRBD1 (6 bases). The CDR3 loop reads CASSPEGRGDSGANVLTF. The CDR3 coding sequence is TGTGCCAGCAGTCCTGAAGGCAGGGGAGATTCTGGGGCCAACGTCCTGACTTTC.